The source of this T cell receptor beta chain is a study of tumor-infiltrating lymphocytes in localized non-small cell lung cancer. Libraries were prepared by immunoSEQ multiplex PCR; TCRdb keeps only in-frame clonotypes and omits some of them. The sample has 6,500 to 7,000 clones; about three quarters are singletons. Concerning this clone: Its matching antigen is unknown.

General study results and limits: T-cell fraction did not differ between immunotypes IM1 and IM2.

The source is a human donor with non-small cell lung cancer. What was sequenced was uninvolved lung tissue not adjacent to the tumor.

DNA for the CDR3: TGTGCCTGGAGTGCAGGGGGTATCCAAAAACTGTTTTTT. This gives the protein CAWSAGGIQKLFF. This chain connects TRBV30 to TRBJ1-4, with 7 bases identical to TRBD1. V gave up 1 base and J gave up 9 bases; unmatched junction bases: 5. This CDR3 spans 13 amino acids. Germline V lookup: CDR1 GTSNPN, CDR2 SVGIG (reference sequence).